The subject of this entry is one T cell receptor (beta chain). Its target is unknown. This entry belongs to a study of early T cells in non-severe SARS-CoV-2 infection. TCRdb reprocessed the 5' RACE reads via MiXCR and lists one record per CDR3 protein. The table records 60,000 or so distinct CDR3 sequences, roughly 13% of them present only once. Whole-study results and caveats: The study's VDJdb matching favored anti-spike CD8 responses and missed private and CD4 specificities.

Between the trimmed V and J ends, which lost 3 bases and 7 bases, there was a span of 22 bases. This CDR3 region has 16 residues. Germline values: CDR1 SGHVS, CDR2 FNYEAQ. This chain connects TRBV7-6 to TRBJ2-7; the D call may be TRBD1 or TRBD2 (5 bases each). The TCR was taken from an adult who was a healthcare worker with PCR-confirmed SARS-CoV-2 infection or an uninfected control (not recorded which). The sample here was whole blood, taken at baseline. The CDR3 region is CASSFGRDRSTSEQYF. The CDR3, as DNA: TGTGCCAGCAGCTTCGGCCGGGACCGATCTACGTCGGAGCAGTACTTC.